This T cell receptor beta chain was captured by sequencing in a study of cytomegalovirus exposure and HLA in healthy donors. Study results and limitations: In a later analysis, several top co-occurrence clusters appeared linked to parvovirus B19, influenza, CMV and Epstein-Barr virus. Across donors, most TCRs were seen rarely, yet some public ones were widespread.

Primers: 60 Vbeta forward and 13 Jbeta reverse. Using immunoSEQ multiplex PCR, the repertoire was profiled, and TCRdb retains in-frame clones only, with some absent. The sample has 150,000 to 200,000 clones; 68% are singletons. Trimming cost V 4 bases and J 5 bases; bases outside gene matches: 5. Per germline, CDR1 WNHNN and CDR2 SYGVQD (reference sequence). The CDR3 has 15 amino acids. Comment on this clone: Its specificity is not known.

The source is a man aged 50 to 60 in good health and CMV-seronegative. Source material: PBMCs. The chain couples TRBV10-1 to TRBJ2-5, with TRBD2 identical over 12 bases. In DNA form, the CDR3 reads TGCGCCAGCAGTGCGACTAGCGGGGGTTGGGAGACCCAGTACTTC. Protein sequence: CASSATSGGWETQYF.